The 28 T cell receptor beta chains given below trace back to one sample, sequenced in a study of cytomegalovirus exposure and HLA in healthy donors. The study ran its PCR with 60 Vbeta and 13 Jbeta primers. Data came from immunoSEQ multiplex PCR; TCRdb stores just in-frame clones and leaves some out. The sample yields about 100,000 clones, roughly 85% seen once. Sequencing input: PBMCs. These receptors were collected from a man aged 30 to 45 in good health and CMV-seronegative.

This clone was observed a single time. The gene calls are TRBV7-3 and TRBJ2-1, with a possible D match to TRBD2 (6 bases). Looked up from germline, CDR1 is SGHTA and CDR2 is FQGTGA. Trimming took 4 bases from V and 4 from J, leaving 17 bases between them. CDR3 length equals 16 residues. CDR3 loop: CASSSIGGSRYNEQFF. CDR3 nucleotide sequence: TGTGCCAGCAGCTCTATTGGGGGGAGTAGGTACAATGAGCAGTTCTTC.

This clone occurred once. This sequence joins TRBV2 and TRBJ1-1; the match to TRBD1 covers 10 bases. This CDR3 region has 16 residues. Looked up from germline, CDR1 is SNHLY and CDR2 is FYNNEI. Losses at the gene ends were 2 bases for V and 1 base for J; bases not matched to a gene: 4. This CDR3 reads CASSESWTGGNTEAFF. The CDR3 nucleotides are TGTGCCAGCAGTGAATCGTGGACAGGGGGGAACACTGAAGCTTTCTTT.

The V gene is TRBV7-9, the J gene TRBJ2-2; 12 bases map to TRBD1. J gave up 6 bases and V 5 bases, and 7 bases lay outside the gene matches. This CDR3 is 16 amino acids long. From germline, CDR1 is SEHNR and CDR2 FQNEAQ (reference sequence). The DNA for the CDR3 is TGTGCCAGCAGCACCCCGGGACAGGGGGCGGCCGGGGAGCTGTTTTTT. Encoded protein: CASSTPGQGAAGELFF.

The V call is TRBV19, the J call TRBJ1-2; D is unclear. V lost 2 bases and J 4 bases, leaving 14 bases between the germline ends. This CDR3 contains 15 residues. Germline CDR1 LNHDA, CDR2 SQIVND (reference sequence). This CDR3 is CASSITPAIIYGYTF. The CDR3 nucleotides read TGTGCCAGTAGTATAACTCCCGCGATAATCTATGGCTACACCTTC.

The genes are TRBV5-3 and TRBJ1-1, with D possibly matching TRBD1 (6 bases). TRBV5-3 is an open reading frame whose function is uncertain. The CDR3 is 16 amino acids. V was clipped by 8 bases and J by 1 base, with 21 bases between them. The CDR3 here is CASMPRDTNQNTEAFF. The CDR3 nucleotides are TGTGCCAGCATGCCCCGGGACACAAATCAGAACACTGAAGCTTTCTTT.

The genes are TRBV7-9 and TRBJ2-1; 12 nucleotides line up with TRBD2. Per germline, CDR1 SEHNR and CDR2 FQNEAQ (reference sequence). Germline trimming cut 0 bases from V and 5 bases from J; bases unmatched to any gene: 2. The CDR3 length is 16 residues. CDR3 sequence reads: CASSLALAGGDNEQFF. CDR3 bases: TGTGCCAGCAGCTTAGCCCTAGCGGGGGGGGACAATGAGCAGTTCTTC.

The genes are TRBV30 and TRBJ1-1; a weak D match, TRBD1 (5 bases). Germline-derived CDR1 and CDR2 are GTSNPN and SVGIG (reference sequence). Trimming left V 2 bases short and J 5 bases short, with 15 bases between. The CDR3 spans 14 residues. The CDR3 loop reads CAWSPGNGVTEAFF. CDR3 DNA sequence: TGTGCCTGGAGTCCAGGGAATGGGGTTACTGAAGCTTTCTTT.

This rearrangement joins TRBV2 to TRBJ2-3, with D hard to call. This CDR3 is 14 amino acids long. V lost 1 base and J 1 base, leaving 6 bases between the germline ends. The germline V gene has CDR1 SNHLY and CDR2 FYNNEI. CDR3 sequence: CASSEGQRTDTQYF. CDR3 bases: TGTGCCAGCAGTGAAGGACAACGCACAGATACGCAGTATTTT.

V gene TRBV10-3 combines with J gene TRBJ2-2, with D unclear. The V end lost 7 bases, the J end lost 6 bases, and 12 bases lay between the germline ends. Germline values: CDR1 ENHRY, CDR2 SYGVKD. The CDR3 runs 13 residues. CDR3 sequence reads: CAITSRGSGELFF. DNA of the CDR3: TGTGCCATCACCTCCCGAGGTTCCGGGGAGCTGTTTTTT.

This clone was observed a handful of times. The chain carries TRBV4-1 and TRBJ1-2; the D is unclear. Germline values: CDR1 MGHRA, CDR2 YSYEKL. V shed 1 base and J shed 0 bases, with 15 bases lying between them. This CDR3 spans 17 amino acids. CDR3 in amino acids: CASSQVDLGVANYGYTF. In DNA form, the CDR3 reads TGCGCCAGCAGCCAAGTCGACCTCGGGGTGGCTAACTATGGCTACACCTTC.

The chain uses TRBV5-4 and TRBJ2-3; D remains ambiguous. The germline CDR1 and CDR2 sequences are SGHNT and YYREEE (reference sequence). The CDR3 sequence is 12 residues long. V lost 8 bases to trimming and J lost 0 bases, with 7 bases between them. CDR3 in amino acids: CASSTSTDTQYF. The CDR3 DNA follows: TGTGCCAGTAGTACGAGCACAGATACGCAGTATTTT.

This chain connects TRBV7-3 to TRBJ2-1; 14 bases are shared with TRBD2. The germline V gene encodes CDR1 SGHTA and CDR2 FQGTGA. The trim removed 5 bases at V and 6 bases at J, leaving 6 bases unmatched. This CDR3 comprises 16 residues. This CDR3 reads CASSLGLAGGLNEQFF. The DNA for the CDR3 is TGTGCCAGCAGCCTAGGACTAGCGGGAGGCCTCAATGAGCAGTTCTTC.

This clone appeared once. The chain employs TRBV28 and TRBJ1-5; 11 bases fit TRBD1. The V segment lost 6 bases and the J segment 8 bases; nucleotides outside the gene matches: 12. This CDR3 is built from 16 residues. Germline V gene data show CDR1 as MDHEN and CDR2 as SYDVKM. The CDR3 nucleotides read TGTGCCAGCAGCTCCGGGACAGGGGGTTTCGTTGAGCCCCAGCATTTT. This encodes CASSSGTGGFVEPQHF.

The chain combines TRBV7-9 with TRBJ1-2; 7 bases line up with TRBD1. V gave up 6 bases and J gave up 2 bases; unmatched junction bases: 6. CDR3 length: 14 residues. Germline CDR1 SEHNR, CDR2 FQNEAQ (reference sequence). The CDR3 DNA is TGTGCCAGCAGGTGGACAGGAAAAAACTATGGCTACACCTTC. Amino acids: CASRWTGKNYGYTF.

This clone was detected a few times. The same CDR3 also results from other DNA sequences found in this sample. V and J are TRBV20-1 and TRBJ2-7; the D is unclear. The CDR3 runs 11 residues. V was trimmed by 3 bases and J by 0 bases, leaving 3 bases between them. CDR1 is DFQATT, CDR2 SNEGSKA, per germline (reference sequence). The CDR3 region is CSARASYEQYF. Here the CDR3 DNA reads TGCAGTGCTAGGGCCTCCTACGAGCAGTACTTC.

CDR3 bases: TGTGCCAGCAGTTACTCGGGACAGACCAACAATGAGCAGTTCTTC. This sequence encodes CASSYSGQTNNEQFF. The V call is TRBV6-5, the J call TRBJ2-1; 7 positions agree with TRBD1. J lost 5 bases, V lost 0 bases, and 4 bases had no gene match. The CDR3 totals 15 residues. CDR1 is MNHEY and CDR2 is SVGAGI in the germline V gene.

V and J are TRBV7-6 and TRBJ1-6; TRBD1 agrees at 10 bases. This CDR3 comprises 14 residues. The ends lost 4 bases at V and 8 bases at J; junction bases unmatched: 2. The germline V gene has CDR1 SGHVS and CDR2 FNYEAQ. CDR3 loop: CASSYGTGDSPLHF. Here the CDR3 DNA reads TGTGCCAGCAGCTATGGGACAGGGGATTCACCCCTCCACTTT.

The V call is TRBV5-1, the J call TRBJ2-5; 8 bases fit TRBD1. This CDR3 has 15 residues. With 0 bases clipped from V and 11 bases from J, the junction kept 12 bases outside the gene matches. CDR1 is SGHRS and CDR2 is YFSETQ in the germline V gene. CDR3 in DNA: TGCGCCAGCAGCTTGGACGGGGACAGGACTGGGGAGCAGTACTTC. Translated: CASSLDGDRTGEQYF.

This chain connects TRBV19 to TRBJ1-4, with D uncertain. In germline, CDR1 is LNHDA, CDR2 SQIVND (reference sequence). V was pared by 6 bases and J by 6 bases, with 17 bases between. This CDR3 is 15 amino acids long. CDR3 residues: CASSFSATRDEKLFF. CDR3 nucleotides: TGTGCCAGTAGCTTCTCCGCAACGAGGGATGAAAAACTGTTTTTT. The full variable domain, with the rest looked up from reference TRBV19 and TRBJ1-4, is DGGITQSPKYLFRKEGQNVTLSCEQNLNHDAMYWYRQDPGQGLRLIYYSQIVNDFQKGDIAEGYSVSREKKESFPLTVTSAQKNPTAFYLCASSFSATRDEKLFFGSGTQLSVL.

The V gene is TRBV29-1, the J gene TRBJ2-5; 8 positions agree with TRBD1. The CDR3 consists of 16 residues. Germline V CDR1 and CDR2: SQVTM, ANQGSEA. The ends lost 6 bases at V and 5 bases at J; junction bases unmatched: 17. The CDR3 DNA reads TGCAGCGTGGATCAGAGCGGTCAGGGGGCTATCGAGACCCAGTACTTC. It encodes CSVDQSGQGAIETQYF.

This clone was detected once. The CDR3 DNA reads TGCGCCAGCAGCCCAAATCCAGATACGCAGTATTTT. This translates into CASSPNPDTQYF. The V and J genes are TRBV5-1 and TRBJ2-3; D remains ambiguous. CDR1 is SGHRS, CDR2 YFSETQ, per germline. The V and J ends lost 4 bases and 4 bases respectively, with 7 bases between them. The CDR3 loop spans 12 amino acids.

The rearrangement uses TRBV18 and TRBJ1-1; no clear D. Trimming removed 2 bases at V and 5 bases at J, with 9 bases between. CDR3 length: 13 amino acids. CDR1 KGHSH and CDR2 LQKENI come from the germline V gene. The CDR3 spells CASSPRDTTEAFF. The CDR3 DNA reads as TGTGCCAGCTCACCAAGAGATACGACTGAAGCTTTCTTT.

The chain couples TRBV4-1 to TRBJ1-5, with 7 bases matching TRBD1. The CDR3 length is 15 residues. Germline V gives CDR1 MGHRA, CDR2 YSYEKL. V trimming: 0 bases; J trimming: 4 bases; junction bases outside the gene matches: 3. CDR3 sequence reads: CASSQDSRGNQPQHF. CDR3 DNA: TGCGCCAGCAGCCAAGACAGCAGGGGGAATCAGCCCCAGCATTTT.

The gene calls are TRBV28 and TRBJ2-5; perhaps TRBD2 as D (5 bases). Germline V gives CDR1 MDHEN, CDR2 SYDVKM. There are 14 residues in the CDR3. V gave up 2 bases and J gave up 4 bases, with 11 bases separating them. CDR3 in amino acids: CASSLLARGETQYF. The CDR3 region has the DNA TGTGCCAGCAGTTTACTCGCTCGGGGAGAGACCCAGTACTTC.

The chain is built from TRBV15 and TRBJ2-3; TRBD2 matches 10 bases. CDR1 and CDR2 from the germline V gene are LNHNV and YYDKDF (reference sequence). The CDR3 is 17 residues long. Trimming at V came to 0 bases and at J to 2 bases, leaving 5 bases not matched to a gene. The CDR3 DNA sequence: TGTGCCACCAGCAGAGAAATAGCGGGGGGCCCCACAGATACGCAGTATTTT. It translates to CATSREIAGGPTDTQYF. The variable domain in full, completed from reference TRBV15 and TRBJ2-3, reads DAMVIQNPRYQVTQFGKPVTLSCSQTLNHNVMYWYQQKSSQAPKLLFHYYDKDFNNEADTPDNFQSRRPNTSFCFLDIRSPGLGDTAMYLCATSREIAGGPTDTQYFGPGTRLTVL.

The chain recombines TRBV19 with TRBJ1-1; 9 nucleotides agree with TRBD1. Germline loops: CDR1 LNHDA, CDR2 SQIVND (reference sequence). This CDR3 is 17 amino acids long. J lost 0 bases, V lost 5 bases, and 10 bases had no gene match. The CDR3 coding sequence is TGTGCCAGTAGTTCCCCGGGACAGGGATTCATGAACACTGAAGCTTTCTTT. It is translated as CASSSPGQGFMNTEAFF.

The gene calls are TRBV27 and TRBJ2-3; D might be TRBD2 (6 bases). Trimming shortened V by 5 bases and J by 1 base, and 13 bases separated the two germline ends. The CDR3 is 15 amino acids. The germline gives CDR1 MNHEY, CDR2 SMNVEV (reference sequence). This CDR3 reads CASSTRDPGTDTQYF. As DNA, the CDR3 is TGTGCCAGCAGTACGCGGGACCCGGGCACAGATACGCAGTATTTT.

The chain links TRBV7-6 to TRBJ1-1; 10 bases are shared with TRBD1. This CDR3 has 15 residues. The germline CDR1 and CDR2 sequences are SGHVS and FNYEAQ. With V trimmed by 6 bases and J by 6 bases, 10 bases remained unmatched. CDR3 amino acids: CASSRLGQGGPEAFF. CDR3 DNA sequence: TGTGCCAGCAGTCGACTAGGACAGGGGGGGCCTGAAGCTTTCTTT.